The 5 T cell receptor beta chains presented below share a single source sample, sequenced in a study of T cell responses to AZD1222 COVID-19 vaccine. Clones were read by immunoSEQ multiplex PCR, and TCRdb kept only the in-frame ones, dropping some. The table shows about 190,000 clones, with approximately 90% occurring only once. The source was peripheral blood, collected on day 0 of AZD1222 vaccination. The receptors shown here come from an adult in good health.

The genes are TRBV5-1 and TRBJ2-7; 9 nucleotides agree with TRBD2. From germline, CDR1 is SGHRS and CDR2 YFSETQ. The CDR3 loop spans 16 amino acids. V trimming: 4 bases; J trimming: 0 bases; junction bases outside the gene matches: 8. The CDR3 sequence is CASSPGLAAGSYEQYF. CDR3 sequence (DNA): TGCGCCAGCAGCCCGGGACTAGCTGCAGGCTCCTACGAGCAGTACTTC. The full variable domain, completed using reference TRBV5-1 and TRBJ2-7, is KAGVTQTPRYLIKTRGQQVTLSCSPISGHRSVSWYQQTPGQGLQFLFEYFSETQRNKGNFPGRFSGRQFSNSRSEMNVSTLELGDSALYLCASSPGLAAGSYEQYFGPGTRLTVT.

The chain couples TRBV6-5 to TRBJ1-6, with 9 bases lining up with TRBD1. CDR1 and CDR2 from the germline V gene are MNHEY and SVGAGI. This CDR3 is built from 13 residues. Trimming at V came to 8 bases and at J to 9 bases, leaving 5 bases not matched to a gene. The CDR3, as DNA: TGTGCCAGCGGACAGGGGAAATCTTCACCCCTCCACTTT. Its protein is CASGQGKSSPLHF.

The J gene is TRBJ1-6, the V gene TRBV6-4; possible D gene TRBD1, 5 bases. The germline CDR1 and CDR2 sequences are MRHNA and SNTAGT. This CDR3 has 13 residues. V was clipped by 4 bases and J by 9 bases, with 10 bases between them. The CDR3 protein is CASSVDSLSPLHF. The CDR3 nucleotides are TGTGCCAGCAGTGTCGACAGTCTTTCACCCCTCCACTTT.

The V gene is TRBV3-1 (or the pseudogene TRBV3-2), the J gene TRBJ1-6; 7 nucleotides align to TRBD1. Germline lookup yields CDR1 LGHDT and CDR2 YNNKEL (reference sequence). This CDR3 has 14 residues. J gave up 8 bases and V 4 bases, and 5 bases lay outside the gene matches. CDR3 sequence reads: CASSPVQGDSPLHF. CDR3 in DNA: TGTGCCAGCAGCCCCGTGCAGGGGGATTCACCCCTCCACTTT.

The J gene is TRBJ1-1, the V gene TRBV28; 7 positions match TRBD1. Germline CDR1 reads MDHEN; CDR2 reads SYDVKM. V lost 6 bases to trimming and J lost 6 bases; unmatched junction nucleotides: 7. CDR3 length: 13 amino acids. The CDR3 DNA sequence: TGTGCCAGCAGCCAACACAGGGGCCCTGAAGCTTTCTTT. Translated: CASSQHRGPEAFF. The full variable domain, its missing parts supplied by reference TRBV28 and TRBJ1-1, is DVKVTQSSRYLVKRTGEKVFLECVQDMDHENMFWYRQDPGLGLRLIYFSYDVKMKEKGDIPEGYSVSREKKERFSLILESASTNQTSMYLCASSQHRGPEAFFGQGTRLTVV.